Below, one T cell receptor (beta chain) is given with its context. Its target is unknown. Here immunoSEQ multiplex PCR was the method, and the copy in TCRdb shows in-frame clones only, minus some. The table lists around 41,000 clones, roughly nine tenths of them singletons. The time point denotes: week 35, safety follow-up. Alongside topical imiquimod, each dose of vaccine comprised 300 ug of mutant IDH1 20-mer peptide. Germline CDR1 and CDR2: SGHRS and YFSETQ. V was pared by 0 bases and J by 5 bases, with 14 bases between. There are 15 residues in the CDR3. This entry belongs to a study of a mutant IDH1 vaccine in newly diagnosed glioma. Turning to the study itself: Initiation of the vaccine course occurred 4-6 weeks after radiotherapy alone, or alongside temozolomide cycles. Pretreatment consisted of radiotherapy, temozolomide, or both, with most receiving both.

This rearrangement joins TRBV5-1 to TRBJ1-2; D gene uncertain. This TCR was sampled from a man aged 35 to 55 with glioma. Source: PBMCs, taken from a glioma patient whose treatment included an IDH1 peptide vaccine. CDR3: CASSLVAPGAYGYTF. The CDR3 DNA reads TGCGCCAGCAGCTTGGTGGCACCCGGCGCTTATGGCTACACCTTC.